This paragraph reports one T cell receptor (beta chain). It has no known antigen specificity. The sample holds no much larger clone one base away, and base qualities are not on file. This sample was included in a study of blood T cell repertoires in COVID-19 (TCRdb year 2020). Study-wide context: The collaborator samples originated in the United States, Italy and Spain and spanned the acute and convalescent phases of COVID-19. The material from the prospective study consisted of cDNA or gDNA derived from T cells, B-cell-depleted T cells, or PBMCs. Deeply sampled blood TCRbeta repertoires from subjects exposed to, actively infected with, or recovered from COVID-19 were included in the dataset. A freely available public database, intended as a resource for researchers studying the immune response to SARS-CoV-2, is where the repertoires were released. The samples were drawn from two sources: the first 160 participants of the ongoing ImmuneRACE study, and over 950 subjects contributed by 6 global collaborators. Sample metadata almost always included a de-identified subject ID, COVID-19 status, age in years and sex. Where available, HLA class I and class II types were obtained from metadata supplied by the sample provider rather than from assay-based typing. On the study overall, not on this receptor specifically: The amount of clinical and demographic metadata varied by source and participant and was provided uncurated.

TCRbeta CDR3 regions were amplified from genomic DNA by means of the immunoSEQ Assay, a bias-controlled multiplex PCR. Regarding the original processing steps: The number of nucleated cells in each sample was estimated by amplification of reference gene primers within the assay. To quantify the absolute abundance of each unique TCRbeta CDR3 rearrangement, sequence reads were collapsed and filtered. Productive Simpson clonality was computed per sample as the square root of Simpson's diversity index over productive rearrangements. TCRdb re-hosts the immuneACCESS table, in-frame sequences only. Its copies lack some clones; in the studies checked, an unresolved V gene accounts for under half of them, and the cause for the rest is not known. That table is the source of V, J and clone size, and D and trimming were worked out from the DNA. The sample table shows about 200,000 clones, and 84% are seen once. The leading ten clones occupy around 14% of the sample.

Whole blood was collected in K2EDTA tubes by collaborating institutions according to the institutions' own protocols. Collaborator samples were shipped for TCRbeta analysis as frozen whole blood, isolated PBMCs, or DNA extracted from either sample type. V gives up 3 bases and J gives up 6 bases, and the segment between their germline ends measures 17 bases. Its CDR3 holds 16 amino acids, cysteine through phenylalanine. Just CDR3 DNA is preserved here, 48 bases in frame from base 1. CDR1 MGHRA and CDR2 YSYEKL were looked up in the germline V gene. The sequence derives from a human donor in a cohort sampled during active COVID-19. Recombination connected TRBV4-1 to TRBJ1-4; the D gene assignment is ambiguous. The sequencing input was peripheral blood. The DNA sequence is as follows: TGCGCCAGCAGCCATGCACCGGGGAGACGGGATGAAAAACTGTTTTTT. This is translated as CASSHAPGRRDEKLFF.